Listed below are T cell receptor beta chains from one sample, sequenced in a study of Ad26.COV2.S vaccination and SARS-CoV-2 variants. Libraries were prepared by immunoSEQ multiplex PCR; TCRdb keeps only in-frame clonotypes and omits some of them. This table holds 350,000 to 450,000 clones, about nine tenths found once. The sample here was peripheral blood, taken in a trial of Ad26.COV2.S vaccine versus placebo. The source is a person aged 18-60 years who received the Ad26.COV2.S COVID-19 vaccine or a placebo. The CDR3 runs from the conserved cysteine through the conserved F or W. Fields, in order: J gene, clone size, V gene, D gene, CDR3 protein, CDR3 DNA. D genes are given only for firm matches. Expanded clones are given a class, and other clones once, few, many or no size at all.

>TRBJ2-3|-|TRBV25-1|-
CASSPGPPVDTQYF
TGTGCCAGCAGTCCGGGACCCCCGGTCGATACGCAGTATTTT
>TRBJ2-5|-|TRBV14|-
CASSQGGIQIALKQETQYF
TGTGCCAGCAGCCAAGGAGGGATACAGATAGCCCTAAAACAAGAGACCCAGTACTTC
>TRBJ1-1|-|TRBV25-1|TRBD1
CASSEGDRVAAEAFF
TGTGCCAGCAGTGAAGGGGACAGGGTGGCCGCTGAAGCTTTCTTT
>TRBJ1-1|-|TRBV18|-
CASSPSLNPGEEAFF
TGTGCCAGCTCACCAAGTTTGAATCCGGGGGAAGAAGCTTTCTTT
>TRBJ1-1|-|TRBV19|-
CASSLYPLRDMNTEAFF
TGTGCCAGTAGCCTATACCCGCTACGGGACATGAACACTGAAGCTTTCTTT
>TRBJ2-3|-|TRBV5-6|TRBD1
CASSIDRGNTQYF
TGTGCCAGCAGCATTGACAGGGGAAATACGCAGTATTTT
>TRBJ1-4|-|TRBV9|-
CASSVISKTNEKLFF
TGTGCCAGCAGCGTCATCTCAAAAACTAATGAAAAACTGTTTTTT
>TRBJ1-1|-|TRBV30|-
CAWSVWEVNTEAFF
TGTGCCTGGAGTGTATGGGAGGTAAACACTGAAGCTTTCTTT
>TRBJ2-1|-|TRBV5-4|TRBD2
CASSLGSASGGNEQFF
TGTGCCAGCAGCCTTGGGTCGGCTAGCGGGGGTAATGAGCAGTTCTTC
>TRBJ2-7|once|TRBV3-1/TRBV3-2|-
CASSQDWRTEQYF
TGTGCCAGCAGCCAAGATTGGAGGACTGAGCAGTACTTC
>TRBJ1-6|once|TRBV11-2|-
CASSLTGDGSPLHF
TGTGCCAGCAGCTTAACGGGGGATGGTTCACCCCTCCACTTT
>TRBJ1-2|-|TRBV6-5|-
CASWTVGNYGYTF
TGTGCCAGCTGGACAGTCGGCAACTATGGCTACACCTTC
>TRBJ1-1|-|TRBV5-1|TRBD1
CASSFYRGVDQNTEAFF
TGCGCCAGCAGCTTCTACAGGGGAGTGGACCAGAACACTGAAGCTTTCTTT
>TRBJ2-1|-|TRBV11-3|-
CASSLGVGEQFF
TGTGCCAGCAGCTTAGGAGTGGGTGAGCAGTTCTTC
>TRBJ1-5|-|TRBV19|TRBD1
CASSEGAGGGQPQHF
TGTGCCAGTAGTGAGGGCGCAGGGGGCGGCCAGCCCCAGCATTTT